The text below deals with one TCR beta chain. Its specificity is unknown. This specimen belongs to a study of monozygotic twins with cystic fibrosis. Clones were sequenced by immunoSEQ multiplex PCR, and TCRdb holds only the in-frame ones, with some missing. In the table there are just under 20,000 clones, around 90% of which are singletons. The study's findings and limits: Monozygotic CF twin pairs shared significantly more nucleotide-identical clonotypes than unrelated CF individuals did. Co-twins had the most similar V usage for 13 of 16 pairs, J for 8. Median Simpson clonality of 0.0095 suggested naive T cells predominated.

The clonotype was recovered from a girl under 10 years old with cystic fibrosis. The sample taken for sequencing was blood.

The CDR3 here is CASSPTGGPLPYTF. In DNA form, the CDR3 reads TGTGCCAGCAGCCCTACAGGGGGCCCCCTCCCCTACACCTTC. This chain links TRBV9 with TRBJ1-2; 9 bases agree with TRBD1. V lost 4 bases to trimming and J lost 10 bases; unmatched junction nucleotides: 11. Germline CDR1 and CDR2: SGDLS and YYNGEE. The CDR3 has 14 residues.